This T cell receptor (beta chain) was recorded in a study of regulatory T cells in long-lasting Graves disease. This clonotype has just a few counts. CDR1 and CDR2 (germline): WNHNN, SYGVQD (reference sequence). Trimming shortened V by 2 bases and J by 8 bases, and 19 bases separated the two germline ends. The CDR3 is 16 residues long. Arm-PCR of CDR3 regions with iRepertoire HTBI primers generated TCR beta libraries. TCRdb itself ran the multiplex PCR reads through MiXCR, one entry per CDR3 protein. The sample gives hundreds of thousands of distinct CDR3 sequences, roughly 16% of which show up once; under 20% is in the top ten. Time point here: newly diagnosed GD, antithyroid drugs for less than 3 months. The TCR library was made from RNA that had been extracted from PBMCs in TRIzol. The same data also contributed to another study, on T cells in Graves' hyperthyroidism and ophthalmopathy.

This chain uses TRBV10-1 with TRBJ2-1, with D possibly matching TRBD2 (6 bases). This TCR came from a woman aged 30 to 39 with Graves disease. Sample: peripheral blood mononuclear cells (PBMCs), taken at new diagnosis, from a patient treated with antithyroid drugs. CDR3 sequence (DNA): TGCGCCAGCAGTGAGGGGACTGGCTCGAGGGGAGATGAGCAGTTCTTC. Translating gives CASSEGTGSRGDEQFF.